This T cell receptor beta chain emerged from a study of CD8 T cells in Susac syndrome. Random hexamers served to reverse transcribe roughly 0.5 to 1 ug RNA. A multiplex approach, immunoSEQ multiplex PCR, amplified TCR beta CDR3 across 54 Vbeta and 13 Jbeta. Via MiXCR, TCRdb re-called the immunoSEQ multiplex PCR reads, giving one row per CDR3 protein. The table records approximately 230,000 distinct CDR3 sequences, about 93% of them present only once. The receptor was derived from a human donor with multiple sclerosis. Sequencing used CD4+ T cells from PBMCs.

The CDR3 sequence: CSAVEMVAGGPTGETQYF. CDR3 DNA: TGCAGTGCTGTCGAGATGGTAGCGGGAGGCCCCACCGGAGAGACCCAGTACTTC. The chain recombines TRBV20-1 with TRBJ2-5, with 10 bases identical to TRBD2. The CDR3 loop spans 18 amino acids. V dropped 5 bases and J dropped 4; count of bases not matched to a gene: 19. The germline V gene has CDR1 DFQATT and CDR2 SNEGSKA (reference sequence).